A selection of T cell receptor beta chains follows, all from one sample in a study of human T cells and chemical hapten exposure. TCRdb used MiXCR to reprocess the RACE reads, holding one entry per CDR3 protein. The table shows approximately 370,000 distinct CDR3 sequences, with 4.5% to 5.5% occurring only once. This sample comprised whole blood, obtained in connection with sensitization to the hapten diphenylcyclopropenone (DPC). Receptor source: a woman between 18 and 29 years old with alopecia areata. Some clones in this sample may be carry-over from other donors' samples. The CDR3 runs from the conserved cysteine through the conserved F or W. The D gene is left open where the match is weak. Not every row has a clone size; where given, it reads once, few, many or a size class.

J,V,D,size,DNA,CDR3
TRBJ2-3,TRBV18,.,.,TGTGCCAGCTCTCCCGGACTGGGTGTAGATACGCAGTATTTT,CASSPGLGVDTQYF
TRBJ2-1,TRBV20-1,.,few,TGCAGTGCTAGACGGCCCTCCGCCGTTAATGAGCAGTTCTTC,CSARRPSAVNEQFF
TRBJ1-2,TRBV28,.,many,TGTGCCAGCAGGGTAGGACCTAACTATGGCTACACCTTC,CASRVGPNYGYTF
TRBJ1-1,TRBV21-1,.,.,TGTGCCAGCAGCAAAGTCTCCCATCCGGCACCGGTTTTGGGGCGGGACTTTAAAGCTTTCTTT,CASSKVSHPAPVLGRDFKAFF
TRBJ1-2,TRBV28,.,few,TGTGCCAGCAGATTCCCGGGACTGACTTATGGCTACACCTTC,CASRFPGLTYGYTF
TRBJ1-5,TRBV29-1,.,many,TGCAGCGTTGGGGGACTGGGCAATCAGCCCCAGCATTTT,CSVGGLGNQPQHF
TRBJ2-3,TRBV20-1,.,few,TGCAGTGCTAGGGGGACGCTCTCCGGGGAGATCTCGCAGTATTTT,CSARGTLSGEISQYF
TRBJ2-7,TRBV7-2,TRBD1,many,TGTGCCAGCAGCTTAGCCCCTGGACAGGCCTACGAGCAGTACTTC,CASSLAPGQAYEQYF
TRBJ1-3,TRBV9,.,once,TGTGCCAGCAGCCCCCGGACGGAAAACACCATATATTTT,CASSPRTENTIYF
TRBJ1-6,TRBV18,.,.,TGTGCCAGCTCACTCAGGGAAGTGAATTCACCCCTCCACTTT,CASSLREVNSPLHF
TRBJ2-3,TRBV2,TRBD1,few,TGTGCCAGCAGTGAGTTGGACAGGGCGAAGAGCGATACGCAGTATTTT,CASSELDRAKSDTQYF
TRBJ1-5,TRBV20-1,.,many,TGCAGTGCTAGAGAACGAGACAAAGAGAACTATAGCAATCAGCCCCAGCATTTT,CSARERDKENYSNQPQHF
TRBJ1-4,TRBV27,TRBD1,many,TGTGCCAGCAGTTTAAGACAGGGAGATGAAAAACTGTTTTTT,CASSLRQGDEKLFF
TRBJ2-1,TRBV29-1,.,few,TGCAGCGTTGAGCTCGATGCAGGCTCCTACAATGAGCAGTTCTTC,CSVELDAGSYNEQFF
TRBJ2-4,TRBV20-1,TRBD2,many,TGCAGTGCCGTACTAGCGGGGGGGCGAAACATTCAGTACTTC,CSAVLAGGRNIQYF
TRBJ2-1,TRBV24-1,.,.,TGTGCCACCAGTGACCCCTCTAGCGACGATGAGCAGTTCTTC,CATSDPSSDDEQFF
TRBJ2-5,TRBV5-1,.,few,TGCGCCAGCAAGCTAGAGCAAGAGACCCAGTACTTC,CASKLEQETQYF
TRBJ1-1,TRBV27,.,many,TGTGCCAGCAGTTTAAGGCCCAGAACTGAAGCTTTCTTT,CASSLRPRTEAFF
TRBJ2-3,TRBV20-1,.,few,TGCAGTGCTAGAGGCGGGGACTCATTACGCACAGATACGCAGTATTTT,CSARGGDSLRTDTQYF
TRBJ1-2,TRBV6-2/TRBV6-3,TRBD1,.,TGTGCCAGCAGGACACGAGGACAGGGTCGGTATGGCTACACCTTC,CASRTRGQGRYGYTF
TRBJ1-6,TRBV15,.,few,TGTGCCACCAGCAGTAAGGGGGTTTCACCCCTCCACTTT,CATSSKGVSPLHF
TRBJ1-4,TRBV5-1,.,many,TGCGCCAGCAGCTTGGACCGGTCGGGAGAAAAACTGTTTTTT,CASSLDRSGEKLFF
TRBJ2-4,TRBV11-2,.,few,TGTGCCAGCAGCTCCGTCAAGGGTCCCATAGCCAAAAACATTCAGTACTTC,CASSSVKGPIAKNIQYF
TRBJ2-1,TRBV3-1,.,few,TGTGCCAGCAGCCAAGGGGCCGGGGCCCCCTACAATGAGCAGTTCTTC,CASSQGAGAPYNEQFF
TRBJ1-2,TRBV19,TRBD1,few,TGTGCCAGTGCCGCATTGGGGGACAGGGGCCCTACTAACTATGGCTACACCTTC,CASAALGDRGPTNYGYTF
TRBJ1-1,TRBV6-4,.,.,TGTGCCAGCAGTGTCAATTGGGGTGATGAAGCTTTCTTT,CASSVNWGDEAFF
TRBJ2-3,TRBV6-2/TRBV6-3,TRBD1,.,TGTGCCAGCAGACCGGACAGGACACGCACAGATACGCAGTATTTT,CASRPDRTRTDTQYF
TRBJ1-5,TRBV6-6,.,few,TGTGCCAGCAGTTACGGGGGGTTCGATCAGCCCCAGCATTTT,CASSYGGFDQPQHF